These T cell receptor beta chains were read from a single sample in a study of blood T cell repertoires in COVID-19. Only in-frame clones appear in the TCRdb table, and some are missing; sequencing was by immunoSEQ multiplex PCR. The repertoire holds about 210,000 clones, with 75% to 90% as singletons. The specimen sequenced was peripheral blood. The receptors were sampled from a woman in her 70s with COVID-19, enrolled during active disease. The CDR3 runs from the conserved cysteine through the conserved F or W. The D gene is left open where the match is weak. Only some rows state a clone size, as once, few, many or a class for expanded clones.

>NA|NA|TRBJ2-7|TRBV27
TGTGCCAGCAGTAGATCGGGACAAAGCACCTACGAGCAGTACTTC
CASSRSGQSTYEQYF
>NA|once|TRBJ2-6|TRBV19
TGTGCCAGTAGTGTGGGAAGACAGGTCTCTGGGGCCAACGTCCTGACTTTC
CASSVGRQVSGANVLTF
>TRBD1|few|TRBJ1-4|TRBV30
TGTGCCTGGATGGGACAGAGTGAAAAACTGTTTTTT
CAWMGQSEKLFF
>NA|NA|TRBJ2-3|TRBV7-2
TGTGCCAGCAGCTTAGGTCCGCGTAGCACAGATACGCAGTATTTT
CASSLGPRSTDTQYF
>NA|NA|TRBJ1-3|TRBV27
TGTGCCAGCAGTTTGGGGGGGGCGGGAAACACCATATATTTT
CASSLGGAGNTIYF
>NA|NA|TRBJ2-1|TRBV18
TGTGCCAGCTCCCCCTATGTGAAGCCGGAGTGGAATGAGCAGTTCTTC
CASSPYVKPEWNEQFF
>NA|NA|TRBJ1-5|TRBV28
TGTGCCAGCAGTTTCTCTGGACAGCCTAGCAATCAGCCCCAGCATTTT
CASSFSGQPSNQPQHF
>NA|NA|TRBJ1-4|TRBV12-3/TRBV12-4
TGTGCCAGCAGTTTAGCGAGGAATGAAAAACTGTTTTTT
CASSLARNEKLFF
>TRBD1|few|TRBJ2-6|TRBV11-2
TGTGCCAGCAGGTTGCCCCGGGACAGGACGATCTCTGGGGCCAACGTCCTGACTTTC
CASRLPRDRTISGANVLTF
>NA|NA|TRBJ1-6|TRBV5-1
TGCGCCAGCAGCGTAGGGGCCCTAGGGGATTCACCCCTCCACTTT
CASSVGALGDSPLHF
>NA|NA|TRBJ2-2|TRBV5-1
TGCGCCAGCAGCTTGGGGCTCCCTGGACGGGAGAGGGCCGGGGAGCTGTTTTTT
CASSLGLPGRERAGELFF
>TRBD1|NA|TRBJ1-2|TRBV7-3
TGTGCCAGCAGCTTAAGCGGCGACAGGGCCTACACCTTC
CASSLSGDRAYTF
>TRBD1|NA|TRBJ1-3|TRBV5-4
TGTGCCAGCAGCTCCAGCCTACAGGGGTCGTACGGAAACACCATATATTTT
CASSSSLQGSYGNTIYF
>TRBD2|NA|TRBJ2-3|TRBV5-5
TGTGCCAGCAGCTTGCCTCGGGGGGAGGGAGATACGCAGTATTTT
CASSLPRGEGDTQYF
>NA|NA|TRBJ1-6|TRBV30
TGTGCCTGGAGGGTTGGGAGGTGGGATTCACCCCTCCACTTT
CAWRVGRWDSPLHF
>TRBD1|NA|TRBJ1-1|TRBV5-1
TGCGCCAGCAGCTCCGACAGGGGCGTTCGCGACACTGAAGCTTTCTTT
CASSSDRGVRDTEAFF
>NA|NA|TRBJ2-5|TRBV19
TGTGCCAGTAGTATTGCAGGGCTAGGGGAGACCCAGTACTTC
CASSIAGLGETQYF
>NA|once|TRBJ2-7|TRBV3-1/TRBV3-2
TGTGCCAGCAGCCCCGGGAGTATACCAACCTACGAGCAGTACTTC
CASSPGSIPTYEQYF
>TRBD1|NA|TRBJ1-1|TRBV28
TGTGCCAGCAGTCCCCGAGGGACAGGGAACACTGAAGCTTTCTTT
CASSPRGTGNTEAFF
>NA|NA|TRBJ1-1|TRBV7-3
TGTGCCAGCAGCTTAACGTCGAGGCGAATGAACACTGAAGCTTTCTTT
CASSLTSRRMNTEAFF
>NA|NA|TRBJ2-7|TRBV5-5
TGTGCCAGCAGCTTGGGTCCGAGCTCCTACGAGCAGTACTTC
CASSLGPSSYEQYF
>NA|NA|TRBJ2-3|TRBV27
TGTGCCAGCAGTTTCGGCAGGGAAGCAGATACGCAGTATTTT
CASSFGREADTQYF
>NA|NA|TRBJ1-3|TRBV6-1
TGTGCCAGCAGTGAATCCTATGGGTACAGCTCTGGAAACACCATATATTTT
CASSESYGYSSGNTIYF
>NA|NA|TRBJ1-6|TRBV18
TGTGCCAGCTCAAAAAGGGCAGGGGATAATAATTCACCCCTCCACTTT
CASSKRAGDNNSPLHF
>NA|NA|TRBJ1-2|TRBV5-6
TGTGCCAGCAGCTTGGGTGGGGGCGGCAGTGGCTACACCTTC
CASSLGGGGSGYTF
>TRBD1|NA|TRBJ1-5|TRBV7-2
TGTGCCAGCAGCGTGTACAGGGGAGAGCAGCCCCAGCATTTT
CASSVYRGEQPQHF
>NA|NA|TRBJ2-7|TRBV18
TGTGCCAGCTCCCGGAGGGCAGGGATTTCCTACGAGCAGTACTTC
CASSRRAGISYEQYF